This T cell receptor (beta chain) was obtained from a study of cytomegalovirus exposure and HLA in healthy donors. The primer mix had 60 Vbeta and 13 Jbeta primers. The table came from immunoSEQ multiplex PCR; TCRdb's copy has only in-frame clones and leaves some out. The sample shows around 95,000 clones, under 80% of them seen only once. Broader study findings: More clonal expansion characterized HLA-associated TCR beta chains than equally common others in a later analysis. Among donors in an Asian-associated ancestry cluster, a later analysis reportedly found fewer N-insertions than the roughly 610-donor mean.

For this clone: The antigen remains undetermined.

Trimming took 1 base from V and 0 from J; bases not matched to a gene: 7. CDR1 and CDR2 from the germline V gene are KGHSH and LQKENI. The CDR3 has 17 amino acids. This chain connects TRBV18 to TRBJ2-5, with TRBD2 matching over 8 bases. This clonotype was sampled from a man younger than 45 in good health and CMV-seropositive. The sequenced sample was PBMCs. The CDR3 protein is CASSPQAPGGYQETQYF. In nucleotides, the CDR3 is TGTGCCAGCTCACCACAGGCCCCGGGGGGGTACCAAGAGACCCAGTACTTC.